Sequencing of this T cell receptor beta chain was carried out in a study of human T cells and chemical hapten exposure. The study's findings and limits: Expanded TCR counts at PT1 went up together with patch test score, a positive correlation.

TCRdb re-called the RACE reads with MiXCR, one entry per CDR3 protein. The sample carries tens of thousands of distinct CDR3 sequences, approximately 10% recorded once. Trimming took 3 bases from V and 10 from J, leaving 19 bases between them. The V gene's germline CDR1 is DFQATT and CDR2 SNEGSKA (reference sequence). The CDR3 length is 14 residues. This clonotype appeared many times. Its matching antigen is unknown. Time point in this sample: patch test 1, 2 weeks after DPC sensitization. Indicated treatment: therapeutic diphenylcyclopropenone sensitization with weekly scalp DPC. The starting material was whole blood, obtained in connection with sensitization to the hapten diphenylcyclopropenone (DPC). The chain joins TRBV20-1 to TRBJ2-1, with D perhaps TRBD2 (5 bases). The TCR sequence derives from an older woman with alopecia areata. Some clones in this sample may be carry-over from other donors' samples. The CDR3 DNA reads TGCAGTGCTAGTGGCTGGGGAGACCTGGGGGAGCAGTTCTTC. Its translation: CSASGWGDLGEQFF.